This passage covers 21 T cell receptor beta chains from one sample sequenced in a study of cytomegalovirus exposure and HLA in healthy donors. 13 Jbeta primers and 60 Vbeta primers were used for the PCR. Sequencing used immunoSEQ multiplex PCR; TCRdb keeps in-frame clones, though not all of them. The table records roughly 120,000 clones, around 64% of them present only once. Sequencing was done on a sample of PBMCs. The receptor set was obtained from a woman in her thirties in good health and CMV-seronegative.

V is TRBV7-2 and J is TRBJ2-3; TRBD1 aligns across 7 bases. Trimming removed 3 bases from V and 3 bases from J; junction bases left unmatched: 3. The CDR3 has 14 residues. CDR1 is SGHTA, CDR2 FQGNSA, per germline. The CDR3 DNA sequence: TGTGCCAGCAGCTTCGACAGGGTGACAGATACGCAGTATTTT. Its translation is CASSFDRVTDTQYF.

In DNA form, the CDR3 reads TGTGCCAGTAGTCCGAACAGGGGAGGCACCGGGGAGCTGTTTTTT. As protein: CASSPNRGGTGELFF. The rearrangement joins TRBV19 to TRBJ2-2; tentative D call: TRBD1 (7 bases). The V and J ends lost 5 bases and 4 bases respectively, with 14 bases between them. The CDR3 has 15 amino acids. Germline CDR1 and CDR2: LNHDA and SQIVND (reference sequence).

V and J are TRBV7-6 and TRBJ1-2, with D perhaps matching TRBD1 (5 bases). The CDR3 is 14 residues long. Germline CDR1 and CDR2: SGHVS and FNYEAQ. Deletions cut 5 bases from V and 8 bases from J, with 18 bases between. CDR3 DNA sequence: TGTGCCAGCAGCCAGACAGAGTTTGCTGCGGGCTACACCTTC. Protein product: CASSQTEFAAGYTF. The full variable domain, with the rest looked up from reference TRBV7-6 and TRBJ1-2, is GAGVSQSPRYKVTKRGQDVALRCDPISGHVSLYWYRQALGQGPEFLTYFNYEAQQDKSGLPNDRFSAERPEGSISTLTIQRTEQRDSAMYRCASSQTEFAAGYTFGSGTRLTVV.

Only a few counts were recorded for this clone. V and J are TRBV9 and TRBJ1-2, with D unresolved. Germline CDR1 and CDR2: SGDLS and YYNGEE. The CDR3 is 12 residues long. The V end lost 5 bases, the J end lost 4 bases, and 9 bases lay between the germline ends. The CDR3 DNA reads TGTGCCAGCAGATTGCCCGGCTATGGCTACACCTTC. This gives the protein CASRLPGYGYTF.

This chain uses TRBV19 with TRBJ2-3, with D possibly matching TRBD2 (7 bases). V was trimmed by 3 bases and J by 0 bases, leaving 19 bases between them. In germline, CDR1 is LNHDA, CDR2 SQIVND (reference sequence). The CDR3 consists of 18 residues. Here the CDR3 DNA reads TGTGCCAGTAGTATTCCGGTAAAGGGGGAGGGAAGCACAGATACGCAGTATTTT. It translates to CASSIPVKGEGSTDTQYF. Variable domain in full (rest from reference TRBV19 and TRBJ2-3): DGGITQSPKYLFRKEGQNVTLSCEQNLNHDAMYWYRQDPGQGLRLIYYSQIVNDFQKGDIAEGYSVSREKKESFPLTVTSAQKNPTAFYLCASSIPVKGEGSTDTQYFGPGTRLTVL.

V and J are TRBV14 and TRBJ2-1, with unresolved D. Germline CDR1 SGHDN, CDR2 FVKESK. The CDR3 is 13 residues long. V lost 1 base, J lost 7 bases, and 8 bases lay in between. CDR3 protein: CASSQGILNEQFF. The CDR3 DNA sequence: TGTGCCAGCAGCCAAGGTATCCTAAATGAGCAGTTCTTC.

This chain links TRBV6-5 with TRBJ2-3, with D possibly TRBD2 on 6 matching bases. Per germline, CDR1 MNHEY and CDR2 SVGAGI. This CDR3 contains 16 residues. V dropped 0 bases and J dropped 6 bases, with 16 bases sitting between them. In nucleotides, the CDR3 is TGTGCCAGCAGTTACTCTTCCGGGAGTGGGTCGGATACGCAGTATTTT. Protein sequence: CASSYSSGSGSDTQYF.

The rearrangement joins TRBV6-1 to TRBJ1-5; TRBD1 might be the D (5 bases). The CDR3 loop spans 15 amino acids. Germline CDR1 is MNHNS and CDR2 is SASEGT. With 1 base removed from V and 8 bases from J, the gap between germline ends came to 15 bases. CDR3 coding DNA: TGTGCCAGCAGTGAAGTCGGGCAGGGTTGGAAGCCCCAGCATTTT. Translated: CASSEVGQGWKPQHF.

The CDR3 here is CAWSTDPGGLIGYTF. CDR3 bases: TGTGCCTGGAGTACCGATCCGGGGGGGCTAATTGGCTACACCTTC. The rearrangement joins TRBV30 to TRBJ1-2; D perhaps matches TRBD1 (6 bases). The CDR3 loop spans 15 amino acids. Germline CDR1 GTSNPN, CDR2 SVGIG (reference sequence). Trimming stripped 2 bases from V and 7 bases from J, with 20 bases between. The full variable domain, rest sourced from reference TRBV30 and TRBJ1-2, is SQTIHQWPATLVQPVGSPLSLECTVEGTSNPNLYWYRQAAGRGLQLLFYSVGIGQISSEVPQNLSASRPQDRQFILSSKKLLLSDSGFYLCAWSTDPGGLIGYTFGSGTRLTVV.

This clone has only one observation. The chain combines TRBV5-5 with TRBJ2-7; 9 bases match TRBD1. Losses at the gene ends were 4 bases for V and 3 bases for J; bases not matched to a gene: 5. Per the germline V gene, CDR1 is SGHKS and CDR2 is YYEKEE (reference sequence). This CDR3 contains 14 residues. The chain's CDR3 is CASSAGTGRYEQYF. Here the CDR3 DNA reads TGTGCCAGCAGCGCCGGGACAGGGCGCTACGAGCAGTACTTC.

Details on this clone: Other DNA sequences in the sample encode the same CDR3. This chain's CDR3 is CASSPPGSYEQYF. The CDR3, as DNA: TGTGCCAGCTCACCACCGGGCAGCTACGAGCAGTACTTC. J is TRBJ2-7 and V is TRBV18; D remains ambiguous. Germline loops: CDR1 KGHSH, CDR2 LQKENI. The CDR3 totals 13 residues. Between the trimmed V and J ends, which lost 0 bases and 3 bases, there was a span of 6 bases.

The chain links TRBV6-7 to TRBJ2-2, with 9 nucleotides matching TRBD1. TRBV6-7 is an ORF; its function is uncertain. The J segment lost 6 bases and the V segment lost 2 bases, leaving 10 bases of the junction unmatched. The CDR3 is made up of 17 amino acids. CDR3 loop: CASSYKGTGSFAGELFF. The CDR3 DNA is TGTGCCAGCAGTTACAAAGGGACAGGGAGTTTCGCCGGGGAGCTGTTTTTT.

The gene calls are TRBV4-1 and TRBJ1-5; perhaps TRBD1 as D (5 bases). Trimming cost V 2 bases and J 6 bases, with 20 bases left between them. Per germline, CDR1 MGHRA and CDR2 YSYEKL. There are 17 residues in the CDR3. The CDR3 spells CASSQRNDASRVQPQHF. The CDR3 DNA reads TGCGCCAGCAGCCAAAGGAATGATGCGAGCAGGGTTCAGCCCCAGCATTTT.

This clone came up a few times. The CDR3 loop reads CAVGQVTYEQYF. The CDR3 bases are TGTGCCGTCGGACAGGTCACCTACGAGCAGTACTTC. The chain uses TRBV28 and TRBJ2-7; 7 nucleotides line up with TRBD1. The germline CDR1 and CDR2 sequences are MDHEN and SYDVKM. This CDR3 contains 12 residues. V lost 11 bases to trimming and J lost 2 bases; unmatched junction nucleotides: 6.

The chain employs TRBV16 and TRBJ2-7; 7 bases are shared with TRBD1. The germline V gene encodes CDR1 KGHSY and CDR2 FQNENV. This CDR3 spans 15 amino acids. V shed 2 bases, J shed 2 bases, and the junction held 6 bases outside the gene matches. As DNA, the CDR3 is TGTGCCAGCAGCCAAGGGACAGCAGTCGCCTACGAGCAGTACTTC. It codes for CASSQGTAVAYEQYF.

This sequence joins TRBV27 and TRBJ1-2; D unresolved. Trimming left V 3 bases short and J 7 bases short, with 9 bases between. The CDR3 runs to 12 residues. CDR1 and CDR2 (germline): MNHEY, SMNVEV (reference sequence). CDR3: CASSFSGSGYTF. The CDR3 region has the DNA TGTGCCAGCAGTTTTAGCGGGTCTGGCTACACCTTC.

This clone was picked up a small number of times. The DNA of the CDR3 is TGTGCCAGTACGGATGGACAGATGAACACTGAAGCTTTCTTT. It codes for CASTDGQMNTEAFF. The chain has TRBV2 and TRBJ1-1; D might be TRBD1 (6 bases). CDR1 SNHLY and CDR2 FYNNEI come from the germline V gene. The CDR3 is 14 residues long. Trimming shortened V by 9 bases and J by 0 bases, and 14 bases separated the two germline ends.

This clone came up a few times. The CDR3 DNA reads as TGTGCCAGCAACCAAAGCCCTAGCAGCTCCTACGAGCAGTACTTC. Its protein product is CASNQSPSSSYEQYF. The chain is built from TRBV5-6 and TRBJ2-7; D might be TRBD2 (5 bases). The germline V gene encodes CDR1 SGHDT and CDR2 YYEEEE. The V gene lost 6 bases and the J gene lost 0 bases, with 16 bases spanning the gap. The length of the CDR3 is 15 residues.

The rearrangement links TRBV7-3 to TRBJ1-1; weak D call: TRBD1 (5 bases). The CDR3 loop spans 13 amino acids. Trimming took off 0 bases at V and 10 bases at J, with 12 bases between the two ends. The V gene's germline CDR1 is SGHTA and CDR2 FQGTGA. The CDR3: CASSLTGVEGAFF. The CDR3 region has the DNA TGTGCCAGCAGCTTAACGGGGGTGGAGGGAGCTTTCTTT.

The chain combines TRBV30 with TRBJ1-2; no clear D. Trimming took off 0 bases at V and 3 bases at J, with 14 bases between the two ends. This CDR3 comprises 15 residues. CDR1 GTSNPN and CDR2 SVGIG come from the germline V gene (reference sequence). The CDR3 is CAWSVVLEAHYGYTF. The CDR3 DNA sequence: TGTGCCTGGAGTGTAGTGTTAGAGGCCCACTATGGCTACACCTTC.

This chain joins TRBV5-1 and TRBJ2-5, with 9 bases identical to TRBD2. CDR3 length: 15 amino acids. The germline gives CDR1 SGHRS, CDR2 YFSETQ. After removal of 0 bases from V and 5 bases from J, the junction contained 5 bases not matched to a gene. CDR3 in amino acids: CASSLAGSGSETQYF. CDR3 nucleotides: TGCGCCAGCAGCTTGGCAGGTAGCGGGAGTGAGACCCAGTACTTC. Supplemented by reference TRBV5-1 and TRBJ2-5, the full variable domain reads KAGVTQTPRYLIKTRGQQVTLSCSPISGHRSVSWYQQTPGQGLQFLFEYFSETQRNKGNFPGRFSGRQFSNSRSEMNVSTLELGDSALYLCASSLAGSGSETQYFGPGTRLLVL.